This T cell receptor beta chain was captured by sequencing in a study of blood T cell repertoires in COVID-19. Study in general: The United States, Italy and Spain provided the acute and convalescent COVID-19 samples.

Authors' processing steps: Nucleated cell counts were estimated from reference gene primer amplification. Profiling relied on immunoSEQ multiplex PCR, and the TCRdb table lists in-frame clones only, not all of them. The V and J calls and clone size were taken over from that table, and D and trimming were inferred from the DNA. The data contain 190,000 or so clones, 85% to 90% of them singletons. The sequenced material came from peripheral blood. This sequence originates from a man between 60 and 75 years old who had recovered from COVID-19.

The CDR3 DNA reads as TGTGCCAGCAGCTTGACCGGGACTAGCTGGACCGGGGAGCTGTTTTTT. Translation: CASSLTGTSWTGELFF. The chain recombines TRBV5-6 with TRBJ2-2; 9 bases align to TRBD2. The CDR3 sequence is 16 residues long. The germline gives CDR1 SGHDT, CDR2 YYEEEE. The V segment lost 1 base and the J segment 5 bases; nucleotides outside the gene matches: 6. Together with reference TRBV5-6 and TRBJ2-2, the CDR3 gives the full variable domain: DAGVTQSPTHLIKTRGQQVTLRCSPKSGHDTVSWYQQALGQGPQFIFQYYEEEERQRGNFPDRFSGHQFPNYSSELNVNALLLGDSALYLCASSLTGTSWTGELFFGEGSRLTVL.